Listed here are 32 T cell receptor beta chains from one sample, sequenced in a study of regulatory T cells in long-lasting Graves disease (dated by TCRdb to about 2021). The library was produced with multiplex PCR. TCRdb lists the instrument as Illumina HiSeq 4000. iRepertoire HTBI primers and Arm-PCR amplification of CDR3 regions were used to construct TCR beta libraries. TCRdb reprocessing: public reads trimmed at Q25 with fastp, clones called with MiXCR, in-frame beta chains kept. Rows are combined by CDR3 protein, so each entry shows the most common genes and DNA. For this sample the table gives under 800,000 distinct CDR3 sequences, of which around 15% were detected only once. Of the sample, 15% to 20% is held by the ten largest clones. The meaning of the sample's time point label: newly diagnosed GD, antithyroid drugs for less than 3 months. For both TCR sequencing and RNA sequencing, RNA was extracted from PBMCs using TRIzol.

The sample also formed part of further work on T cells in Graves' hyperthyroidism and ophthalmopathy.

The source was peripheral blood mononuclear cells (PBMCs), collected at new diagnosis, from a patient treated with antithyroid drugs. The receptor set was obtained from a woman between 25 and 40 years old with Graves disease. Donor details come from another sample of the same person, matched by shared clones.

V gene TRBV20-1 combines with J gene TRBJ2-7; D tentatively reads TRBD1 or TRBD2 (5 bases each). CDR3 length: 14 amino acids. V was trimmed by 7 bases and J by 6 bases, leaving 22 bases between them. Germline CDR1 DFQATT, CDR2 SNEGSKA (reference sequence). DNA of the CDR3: TGCAGTGGAGGGCCGGGACCCGGGTCCCGCGAGCAGTACTTC. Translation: CSGGPGPGSREQYF.

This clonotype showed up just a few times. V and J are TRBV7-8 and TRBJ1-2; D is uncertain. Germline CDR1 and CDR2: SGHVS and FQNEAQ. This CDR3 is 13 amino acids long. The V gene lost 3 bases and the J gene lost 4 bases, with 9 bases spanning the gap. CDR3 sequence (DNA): TGTGCCAGCAGCTTCCGGGTTTCCTATGGCTACACCTTC. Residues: CASSFRVSYGYTF.

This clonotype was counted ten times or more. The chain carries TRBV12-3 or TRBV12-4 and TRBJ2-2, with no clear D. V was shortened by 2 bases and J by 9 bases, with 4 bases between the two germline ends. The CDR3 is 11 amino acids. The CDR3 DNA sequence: TGTGCCAGCAGTTTAAACCGGGAGCTGTTTTTT. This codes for CASSLNRELFF.

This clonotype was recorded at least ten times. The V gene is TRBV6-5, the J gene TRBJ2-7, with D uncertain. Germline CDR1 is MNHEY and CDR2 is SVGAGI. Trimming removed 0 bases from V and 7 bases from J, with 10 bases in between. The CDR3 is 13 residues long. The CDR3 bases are TGTGCCAGCAGTTACTCGAGCGTGGGGGAGCAGTACTTC. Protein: CASSYSSVGEQYF.

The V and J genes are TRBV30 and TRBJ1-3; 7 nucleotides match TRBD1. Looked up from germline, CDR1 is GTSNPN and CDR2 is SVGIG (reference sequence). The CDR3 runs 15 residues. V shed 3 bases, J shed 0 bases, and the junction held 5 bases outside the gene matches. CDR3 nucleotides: TGTGCCTGGAGCTTGAACAGGGGCTCTGGAAACACCATATATTTT. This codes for CAWSLNRGSGNTIYF. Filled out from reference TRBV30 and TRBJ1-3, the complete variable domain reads SQTIHQWPATLVQPVGSPLSLECTVEGTSNPNLYWYRQAAGRGLQLLFYSVGIGQISSEVPQNLSASRPQDRQFILSSKKLLLSDSGFYLCAWSLNRGSGNTIYFGEGSWLTVV.

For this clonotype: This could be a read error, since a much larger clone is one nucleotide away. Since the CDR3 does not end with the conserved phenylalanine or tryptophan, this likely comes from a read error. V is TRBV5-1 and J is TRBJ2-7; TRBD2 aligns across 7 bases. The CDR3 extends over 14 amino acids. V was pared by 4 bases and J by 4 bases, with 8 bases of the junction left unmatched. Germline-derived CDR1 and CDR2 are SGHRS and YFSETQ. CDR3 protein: CASSLKAGTYEQYL. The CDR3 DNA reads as TGCGCCAGCAGCCTGAAAGCGGGAACTTACGAGCAGTACCTC.

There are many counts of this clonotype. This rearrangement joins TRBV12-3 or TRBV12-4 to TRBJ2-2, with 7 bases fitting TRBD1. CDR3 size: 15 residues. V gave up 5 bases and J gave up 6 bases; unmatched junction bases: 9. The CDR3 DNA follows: TGTGCCAGCAGTCCCTCCGGACAGGCTCCCGGGGAGCTGTTTTTT. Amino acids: CASSPSGQAPGELFF.

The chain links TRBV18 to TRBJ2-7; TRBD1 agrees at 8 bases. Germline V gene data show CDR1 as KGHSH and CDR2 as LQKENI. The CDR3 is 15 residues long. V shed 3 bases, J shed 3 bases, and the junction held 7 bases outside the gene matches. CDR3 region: CASSPPTGANYEQYF. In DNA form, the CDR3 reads TGTGCCAGCTCACCTCCGACAGGGGCCAACTACGAGCAGTACTTC.

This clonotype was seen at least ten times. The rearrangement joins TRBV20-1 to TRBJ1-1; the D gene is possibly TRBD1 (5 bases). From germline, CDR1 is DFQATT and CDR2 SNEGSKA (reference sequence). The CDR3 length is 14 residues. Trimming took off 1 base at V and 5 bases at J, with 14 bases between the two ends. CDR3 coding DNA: TGCAGTGCTAGAGTCGGGACGGCGGGGACTGAAGCTTTCTTT. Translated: CSARVGTAGTEAFF.

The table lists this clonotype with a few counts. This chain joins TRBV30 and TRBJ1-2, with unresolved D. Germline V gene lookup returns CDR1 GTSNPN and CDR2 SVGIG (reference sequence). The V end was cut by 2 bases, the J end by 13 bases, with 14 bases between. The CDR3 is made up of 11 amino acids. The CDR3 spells CAWSTRPQSTF. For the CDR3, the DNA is TGTGCCTGGAGTACGAGGCCGCAAAGCACCTTC.

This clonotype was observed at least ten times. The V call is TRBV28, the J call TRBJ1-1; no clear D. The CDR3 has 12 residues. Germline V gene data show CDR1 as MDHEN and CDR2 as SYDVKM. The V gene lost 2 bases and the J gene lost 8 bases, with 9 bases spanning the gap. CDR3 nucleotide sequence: TGTGCCAGCAGTTTAGAATGGGTCGAAGCTTTCTTT. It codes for CASSLEWVEAFF.

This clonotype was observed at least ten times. The DNA of the CDR3 is TGTGCCAGCAGTTACTTGGGGGATCAGCCCCAGCATTTT. Protein: CASSYLGDQPQHF. The chain carries TRBV6-5 and TRBJ1-5, with D possibly matching TRBD1 (5 bases). V lost 1 base, J lost 5 bases, and 6 bases lay in between. Germline CDR1 is MNHEY and CDR2 is SVGAGI. The CDR3 has 13 amino acids.

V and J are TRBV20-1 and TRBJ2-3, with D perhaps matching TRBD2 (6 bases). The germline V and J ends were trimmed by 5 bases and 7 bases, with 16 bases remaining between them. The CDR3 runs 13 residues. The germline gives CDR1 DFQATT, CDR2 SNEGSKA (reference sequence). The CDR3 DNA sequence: TGCAGTGCTCCTGCTCTTGGGGGGAATACGCAGTATTTT. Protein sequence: CSAPALGGNTQYF.

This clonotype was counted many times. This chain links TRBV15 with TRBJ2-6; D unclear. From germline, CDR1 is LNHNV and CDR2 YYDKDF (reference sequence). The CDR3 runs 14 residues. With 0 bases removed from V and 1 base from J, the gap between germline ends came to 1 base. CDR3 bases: TGTGCCACCAGCAGAGAATCTGGGGCCAACGTCCTGACTTTC. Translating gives CATSRESGANVLTF. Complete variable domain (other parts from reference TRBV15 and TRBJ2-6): DAMVIQNPRYQVTQFGKPVTLSCSQTLNHNVMYWYQQKSSQAPKLLFHYYDKDFNNEADTPDNFQSRRPNTSFCFLDIRSPGLGDTAMYLCATSRESGANVLTFGAGSRLTVL.

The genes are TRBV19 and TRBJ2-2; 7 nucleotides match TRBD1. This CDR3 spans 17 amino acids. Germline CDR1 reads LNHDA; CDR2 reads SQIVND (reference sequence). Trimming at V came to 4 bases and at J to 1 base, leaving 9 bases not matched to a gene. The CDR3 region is CASSKTGKDLNTGELFF. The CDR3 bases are TGTGCCAGTAGTAAGACAGGGAAGGACCTGAACACCGGGGAGCTGTTTTTT. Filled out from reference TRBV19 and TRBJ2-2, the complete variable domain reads DGGITQSPKYLFRKEGQNVTLSCEQNLNHDAMYWYRQDPGQGLRLIYYSQIVNDFQKGDIAEGYSVSREKKESFPLTVTSAQKNPTAFYLCASSKTGKDLNTGELFFGEGSRLTVL.

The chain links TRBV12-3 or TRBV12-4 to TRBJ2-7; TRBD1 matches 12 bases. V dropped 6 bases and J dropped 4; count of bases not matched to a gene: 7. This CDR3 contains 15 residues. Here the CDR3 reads CASSPGTGGQYEQYF. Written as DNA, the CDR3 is TGTGCCAGCAGCCCAGGGACAGGGGGCCAGTACGAGCAGTACTTC.

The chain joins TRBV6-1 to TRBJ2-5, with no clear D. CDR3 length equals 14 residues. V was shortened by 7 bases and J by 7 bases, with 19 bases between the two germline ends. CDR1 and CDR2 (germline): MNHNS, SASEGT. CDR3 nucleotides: TGTGCCAGCAATGCCCCCGTGTTAACGGGGACCCAGTACTTC. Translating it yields CASNAPVLTGTQYF.

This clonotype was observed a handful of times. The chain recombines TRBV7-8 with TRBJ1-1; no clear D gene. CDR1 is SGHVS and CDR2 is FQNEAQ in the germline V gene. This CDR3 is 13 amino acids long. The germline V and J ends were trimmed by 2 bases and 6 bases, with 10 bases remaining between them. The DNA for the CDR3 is TGTGCCAGCAGCTTACTACAGACTTCTGAAGCTTTCTTT. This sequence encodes CASSLLQTSEAFF.

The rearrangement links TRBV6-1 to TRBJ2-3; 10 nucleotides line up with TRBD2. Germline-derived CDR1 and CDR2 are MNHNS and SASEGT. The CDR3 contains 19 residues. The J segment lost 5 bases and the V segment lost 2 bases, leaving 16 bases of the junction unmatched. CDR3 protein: CASSETVWRLAGVVDTQYF. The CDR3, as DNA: TGTGCCAGCAGTGAAACAGTATGGAGGCTAGCGGGAGTGGTAGATACGCAGTATTTT.

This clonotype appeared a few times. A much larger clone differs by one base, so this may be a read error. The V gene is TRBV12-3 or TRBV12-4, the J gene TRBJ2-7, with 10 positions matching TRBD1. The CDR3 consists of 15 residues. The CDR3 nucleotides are TGTGCCGGCAGTGAGGGGACAGGGGCTCCCTCCGAGCAGTACTTC. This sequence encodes CAGSEGTGAPSEQYF.

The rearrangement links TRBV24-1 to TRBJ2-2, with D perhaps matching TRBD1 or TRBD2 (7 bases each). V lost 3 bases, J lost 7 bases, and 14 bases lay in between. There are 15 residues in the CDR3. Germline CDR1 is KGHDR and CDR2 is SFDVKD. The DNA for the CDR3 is TGTGCCACCAGTGATCAGGGGGGGCTAATCGGGGAGCTGTTTTTT. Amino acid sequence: CATSDQGGLIGELFF.

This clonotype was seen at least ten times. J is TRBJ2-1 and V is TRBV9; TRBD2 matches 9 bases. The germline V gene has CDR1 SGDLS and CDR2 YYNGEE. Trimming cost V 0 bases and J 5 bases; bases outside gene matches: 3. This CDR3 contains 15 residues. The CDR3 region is CASSVEAGGHNEQFF. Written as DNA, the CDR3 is TGTGCCAGCAGCGTAGAGGCGGGAGGGCACAATGAGCAGTTCTTC.

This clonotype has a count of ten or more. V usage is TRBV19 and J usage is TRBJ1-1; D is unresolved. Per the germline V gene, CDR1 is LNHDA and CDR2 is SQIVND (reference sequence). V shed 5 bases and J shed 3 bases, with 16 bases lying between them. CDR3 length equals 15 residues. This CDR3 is CASSVPAEGHTEAFF. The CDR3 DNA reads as TGTGCCAGTAGTGTCCCTGCGGAGGGCCACACTGAAGCTTTCTTT.

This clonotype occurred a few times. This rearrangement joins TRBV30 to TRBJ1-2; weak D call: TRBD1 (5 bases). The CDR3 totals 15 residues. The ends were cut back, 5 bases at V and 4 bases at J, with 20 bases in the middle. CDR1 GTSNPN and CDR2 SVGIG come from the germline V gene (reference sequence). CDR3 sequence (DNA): TGTGCCTGGCACCCGCCATGGACATGGAGCTATGGCTACACCTTC. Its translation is CAWHPPWTWSYGYTF.

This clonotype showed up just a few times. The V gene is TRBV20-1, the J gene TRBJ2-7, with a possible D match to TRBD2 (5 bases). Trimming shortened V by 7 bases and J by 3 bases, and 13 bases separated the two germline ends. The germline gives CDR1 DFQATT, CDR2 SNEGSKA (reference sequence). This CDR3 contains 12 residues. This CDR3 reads CSVRRLGYEQYF. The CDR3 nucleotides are TGCAGTGTTCGGAGGTTGGGCTACGAGCAGTACTTC.

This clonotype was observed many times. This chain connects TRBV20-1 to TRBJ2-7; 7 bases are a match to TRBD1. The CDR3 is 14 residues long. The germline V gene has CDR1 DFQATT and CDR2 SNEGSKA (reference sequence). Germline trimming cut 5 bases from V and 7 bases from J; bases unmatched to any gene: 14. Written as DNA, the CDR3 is TGCAGTGCTCCCCTAGGGGACAGACTAAGAGAGCAGTACTTC. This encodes CSAPLGDRLREQYF.

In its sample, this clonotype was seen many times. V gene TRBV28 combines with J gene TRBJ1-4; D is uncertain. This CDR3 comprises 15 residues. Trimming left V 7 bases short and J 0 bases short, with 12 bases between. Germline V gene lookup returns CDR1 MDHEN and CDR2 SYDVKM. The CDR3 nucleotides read TGTGCCAGCACGATGCGGTCCGCAACTAATGAAAAACTGTTTTTT. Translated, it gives CASTMRSATNEKLFF.

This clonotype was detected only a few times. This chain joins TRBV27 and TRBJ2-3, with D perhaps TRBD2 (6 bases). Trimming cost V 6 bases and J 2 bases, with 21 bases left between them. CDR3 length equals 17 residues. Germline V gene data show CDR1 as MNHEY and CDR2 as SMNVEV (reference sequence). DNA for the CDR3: TGTGCCAGCAGCCGCGGGGACCTTTTAAAGCTCACAGATACGCAGTATTTT. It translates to CASSRGDLLKLTDTQYF.

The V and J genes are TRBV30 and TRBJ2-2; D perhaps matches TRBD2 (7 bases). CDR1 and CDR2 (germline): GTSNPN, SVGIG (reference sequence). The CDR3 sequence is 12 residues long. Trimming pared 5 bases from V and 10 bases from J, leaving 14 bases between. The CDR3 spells CAWGGGPEELFF. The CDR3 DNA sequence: TGTGCCTGGGGGGGGGGCCCGGAGGAGCTGTTTTTT.

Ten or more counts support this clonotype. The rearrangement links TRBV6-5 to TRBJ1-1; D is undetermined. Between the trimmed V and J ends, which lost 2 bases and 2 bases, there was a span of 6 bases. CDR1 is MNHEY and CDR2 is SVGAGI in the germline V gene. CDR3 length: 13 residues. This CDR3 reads CASSYAVNTEAFF. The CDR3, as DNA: TGTGCCAGCAGTTACGCAGTCAACACTGAAGCTTTCTTT.

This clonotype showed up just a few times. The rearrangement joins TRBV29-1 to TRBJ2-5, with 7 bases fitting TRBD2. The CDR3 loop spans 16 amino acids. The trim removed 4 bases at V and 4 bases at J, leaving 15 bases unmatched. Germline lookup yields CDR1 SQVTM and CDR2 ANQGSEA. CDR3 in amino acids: CSVAEGVRGSGETQYF. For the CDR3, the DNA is TGCAGCGTTGCAGAGGGTGTCCGCGGGAGTGGAGAGACCCAGTACTTC.

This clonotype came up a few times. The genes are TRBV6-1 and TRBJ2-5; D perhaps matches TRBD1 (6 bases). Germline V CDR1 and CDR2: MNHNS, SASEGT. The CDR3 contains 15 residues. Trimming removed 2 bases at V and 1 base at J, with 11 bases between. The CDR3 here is CASSENGQIQETQYF. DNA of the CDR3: TGTGCCAGCAGTGAAAATGGACAGATCCAAGAGACCCAGTACTTC.